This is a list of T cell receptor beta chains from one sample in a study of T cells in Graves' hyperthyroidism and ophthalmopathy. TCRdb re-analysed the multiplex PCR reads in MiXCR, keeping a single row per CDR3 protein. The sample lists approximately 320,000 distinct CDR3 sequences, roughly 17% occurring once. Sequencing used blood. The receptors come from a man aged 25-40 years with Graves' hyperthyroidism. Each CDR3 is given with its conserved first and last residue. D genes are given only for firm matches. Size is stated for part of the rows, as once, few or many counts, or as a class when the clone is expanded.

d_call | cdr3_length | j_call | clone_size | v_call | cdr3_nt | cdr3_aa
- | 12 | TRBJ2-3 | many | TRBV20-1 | TGCAGTGCTAGACCTAGCACAGATACGCAGTATTTT | CSARPSTDTQYF
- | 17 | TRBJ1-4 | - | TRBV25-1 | TGTGCCAGCAGTGCCCCTGAGGGGCACAGAACTAATGAAAAACTGTTTTTT | CASSAPEGHRTNEKLFF
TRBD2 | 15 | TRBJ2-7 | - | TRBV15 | TGTGCCACCAGCATCACTAGCGGGCCCCCCTACGAGCAGTACTTC | CATSITSGPPYEQYF
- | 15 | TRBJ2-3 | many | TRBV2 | TGTGCCAGCAGGGACTCTCGGGGGGCCCCAGATACGCAGTATTTT | CASRDSRGAPDTQYF
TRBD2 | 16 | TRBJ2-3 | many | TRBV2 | TGTGCCAGCAGTGCGTGGCTAGCGGGTTACACAGATACGCAGTATTTT | CASSAWLAGYTDTQYF
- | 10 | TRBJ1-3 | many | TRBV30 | TGTGCCTGGAGTGTAAACACCATATATTTT | CAWSVNTIYF
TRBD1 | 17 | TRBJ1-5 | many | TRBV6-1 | TGTGCCAGCAGTGAGTTCAGGGACAGGGGGAGCAATCAGCCCCAGCATTTT | CASSEFRDRGSNQPQHF
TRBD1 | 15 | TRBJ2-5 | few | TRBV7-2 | TGTGCCAGCAGCAATTTATTAGGGGGCGGTGAGACCCAGTACTTC | CASSNLLGGGETQYF
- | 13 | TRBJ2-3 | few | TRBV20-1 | TGCAGTGCTGGCCCGGGAGTGGCAGATACGCAGTATTTT | CSAGPGVADTQYF
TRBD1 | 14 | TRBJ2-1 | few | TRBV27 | TGTGCCAGCAGTACATTGACAGGGTCTGATGAGCAGTTCTTC | CASSTLTGSDEQFF
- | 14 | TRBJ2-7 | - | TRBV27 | TGTGCCAGCAGTTCTCGAGGAGGGGGCTACGAGCAGTACTTC | CASSSRGGGYEQYF
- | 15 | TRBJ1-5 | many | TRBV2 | TGTGCCAGCCTCGAACGGCAACCTAGCAATCAGCCCCAGCATTTT | CASLERQPSNQPQHF
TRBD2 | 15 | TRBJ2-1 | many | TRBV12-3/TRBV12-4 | TGTGCCAGCAGACCAGGACTAGCGGGAGGGGCTGAGCAGTTCTTC | CASRPGLAGGAEQFF
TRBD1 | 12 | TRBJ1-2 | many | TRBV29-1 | TGCAGCACCCGACAGGGTAACTATGGCTACACCTTC | CSTRQGNYGYTF
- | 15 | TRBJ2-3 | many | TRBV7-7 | TGTGCTAGCGCTCCGTCGACAGGTTATACAGATACGCAGTATTTT | CASAPSTGYTDTQYF
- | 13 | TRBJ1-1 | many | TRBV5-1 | TGCGCCAGCAGCTTGGTCACAGACACTGAAGCTTTCTTT | CASSLVTDTEAFF
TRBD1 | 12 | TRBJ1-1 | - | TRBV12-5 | TGTGCTAGTGGTCCTCCGGGACAGGGAACTTTCTTT | CASGPPGQGTFF
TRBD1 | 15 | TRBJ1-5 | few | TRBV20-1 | TGCAGTGCTAGAGACCGATCAGGGGGCTGGGAGCCCCAGCATTTT | CSARDRSGGWEPQHF
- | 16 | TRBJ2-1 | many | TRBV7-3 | TGTGCCAGCAGCTTAGGCTGGGCTAGCGCTAACAATGAGCAGTTCTTC | CASSLGWASANNEQFF
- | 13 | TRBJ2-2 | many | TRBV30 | TGTGCCTGGAGCCAAATCGGGGACGAGGAGCTGTTTTTT | CAWSQIGDEELFF
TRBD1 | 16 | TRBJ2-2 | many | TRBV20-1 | TGCAGTGCTAGAGATATACGACAGGGGAACACCGGGGAGCTGTTTTTT | CSARDIRQGNTGELFF
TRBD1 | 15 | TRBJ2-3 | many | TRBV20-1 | TGCAGTGCGCCGCCGGTGGACAGGGGGGCAGATACGCAGTATTTT | CSAPPVDRGADTQYF
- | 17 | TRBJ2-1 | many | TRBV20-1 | TGCAGTGCTAGAGATCACAGTGCAGGGCTTAAAAACAATGAGCAGTTCTTC | CSARDHSAGLKNNEQFF
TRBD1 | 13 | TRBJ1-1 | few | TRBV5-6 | TGTGCCAGCAGCCAGGACAGGTTTGATGAAGCTTTCTTT | CASSQDRFDEAFF
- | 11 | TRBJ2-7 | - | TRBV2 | TGTGCCAGCAGGGACGGGGACGAGCAGTACTTC | CASRDGDEQYF
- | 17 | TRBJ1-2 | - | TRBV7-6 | TGTGCCAGCAGCTCGCTCTCCGTCAGGGAGACTAACTATGGCTACACCTTC | CASSSLSVRETNYGYTF
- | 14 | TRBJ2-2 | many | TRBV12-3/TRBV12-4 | TGTGCCAGCAGCCACCGGGGCCACACCGGGGAGCTGTTTTTT | CASSHRGHTGELFF
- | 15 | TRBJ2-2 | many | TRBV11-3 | TGTGCCAGCAGCTTAGTCAGCGGAGGGGCCGGGGAGCTGTTTTTT | CASSLVSGGAGELFF
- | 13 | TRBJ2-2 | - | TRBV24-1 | TGTGCCACCAGTGATTTCAAAGGAGGGGAGCTGTTTTTT | CATSDFKGGELFF
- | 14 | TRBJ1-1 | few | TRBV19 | TGTGCCAGTAGTGCAATAATGGGGTCAATTGAAGCTTTCTTT | CASSAIMGSIEAFF
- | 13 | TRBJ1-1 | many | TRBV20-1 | TGCAGTGCTATCCTCGTCTTGAACACTGAAGCTTTCTTT | CSAILVLNTEAFF
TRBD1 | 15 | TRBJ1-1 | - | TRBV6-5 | TGTGCCAGCAGTTACCTCGGTGGGACAGCTACAGAAGCTTTCTTT | CASSYLGGTATEAFF
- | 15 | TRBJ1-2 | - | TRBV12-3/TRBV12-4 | TGTGCCAGCAGCCTCCCCGCAGGGTTTATCGATGGCTACACCTTC | CASSLPAGFIDGYTF
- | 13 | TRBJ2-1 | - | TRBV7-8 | TGTGCCAGCAGGACAACTTCCTACAATGAGCAGTTCTTC | CASRTTSYNEQFF
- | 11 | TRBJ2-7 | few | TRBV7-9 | TGTGCCAGCAGCTCAAGTGGAGAGCAGTACTTC | CASSSSGEQYF
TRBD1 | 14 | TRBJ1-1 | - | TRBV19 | TGTGCCAGTAGCACGGGACAGGGGTTGGTGGGGGCTTTCTTT | CASSTGQGLVGAFF
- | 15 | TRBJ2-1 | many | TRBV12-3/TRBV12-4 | TGTGCCAGCAGTTTGGGACGGCGGTTCTACAATGAGCAGTTCTTC | CASSLGRRFYNEQFF
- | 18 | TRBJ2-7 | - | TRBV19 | TGTGCCAGTAGTAGGATAGCGCTTACCTCCGATACTCATTACGAGCAGTACTTC | CASSRIALTSDTHYEQYF
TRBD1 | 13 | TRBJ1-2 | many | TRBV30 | TGTGCCTACCTCCCGGGACAGGGCTATGGCTACACCTTC | CAYLPGQGYGYTF
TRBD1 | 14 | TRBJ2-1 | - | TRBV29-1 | TGCAGCGTTGAATTTGGGGACAGTTACAATGAGCAGTTCTTC | CSVEFGDSYNEQFF
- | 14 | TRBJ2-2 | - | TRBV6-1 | TGTGCCACGAAGTGGGAGGCGCACACCGGGGAGCTGTTTTTT | CATKWEAHTGELFF
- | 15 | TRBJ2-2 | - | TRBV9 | TGTGCCAGCAGCTGGGGGCGGCCGAACACCGGGGAGCTGTTTTTT | CASSWGRPNTGELFF
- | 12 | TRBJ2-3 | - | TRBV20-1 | TGCAGTGCTGCAACATCTAGAGATACGCAGTATTTT | CSAATSRDTQYF
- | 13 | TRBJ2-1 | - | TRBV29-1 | TGCAGCGTTGAAGATGAAGAGGAAAATGAGCAGTTCTTC | CSVEDEEENEQFF
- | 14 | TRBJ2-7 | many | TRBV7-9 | TGTGCCAGCTGCCAGCGGGACACCCCCTACGAGCAGTACTTC | CASCQRDTPYEQYF
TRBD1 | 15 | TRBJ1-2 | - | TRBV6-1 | TGTGCCAGCAGTTCACAGGGGGGCTGGGGCTATGGCTACACCTTC | CASSSQGGWGYGYTF
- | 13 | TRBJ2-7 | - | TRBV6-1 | TGTGCCAGCAGTCCAAGACAGTCCTACGAGCAGTACTTC | CASSPRQSYEQYF
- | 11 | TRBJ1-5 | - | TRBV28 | TGTGCCAGTGGACTGCTTCAGCCCCAGCATTTT | CASGLLQPQHF